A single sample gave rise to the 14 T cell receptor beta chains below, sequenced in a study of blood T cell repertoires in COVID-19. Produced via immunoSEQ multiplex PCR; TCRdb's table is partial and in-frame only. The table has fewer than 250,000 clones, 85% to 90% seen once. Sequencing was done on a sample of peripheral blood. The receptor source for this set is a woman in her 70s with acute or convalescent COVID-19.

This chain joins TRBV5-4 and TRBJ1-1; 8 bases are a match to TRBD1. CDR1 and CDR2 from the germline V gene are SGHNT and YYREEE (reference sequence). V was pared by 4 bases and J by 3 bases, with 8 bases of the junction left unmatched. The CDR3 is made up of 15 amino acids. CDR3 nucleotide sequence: TGTGCCAGCAGCGCCCGGGACAGGCAATACACTGAAGCTTTCTTT. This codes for CASSARDRQYTEAFF.

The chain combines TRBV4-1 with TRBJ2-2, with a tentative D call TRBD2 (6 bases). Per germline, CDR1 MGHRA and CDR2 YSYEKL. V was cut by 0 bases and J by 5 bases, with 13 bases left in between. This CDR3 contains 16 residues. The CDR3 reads CASSQEPAGGTGELFF. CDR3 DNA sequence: TGCGCCAGCAGCCAAGAACCAGCGGGTGGAACCGGGGAGCTGTTTTTT.

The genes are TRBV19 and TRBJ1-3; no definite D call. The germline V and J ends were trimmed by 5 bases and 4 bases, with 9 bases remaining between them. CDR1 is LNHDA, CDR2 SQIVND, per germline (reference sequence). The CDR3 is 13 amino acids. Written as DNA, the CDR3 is TGTGCCAGTAGTTCGCGGGGAGGAAACACCATATATTTT. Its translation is CASSSRGGNTIYF.

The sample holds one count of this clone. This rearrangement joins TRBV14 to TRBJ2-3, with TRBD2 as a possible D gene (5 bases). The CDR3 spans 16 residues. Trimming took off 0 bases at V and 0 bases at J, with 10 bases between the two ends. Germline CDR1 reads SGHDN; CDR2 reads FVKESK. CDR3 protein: CASSQDLGGSTDTQYF. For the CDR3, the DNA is TGTGCCAGCAGCCAAGATTTAGGCGGGAGCACAGATACGCAGTATTTT.

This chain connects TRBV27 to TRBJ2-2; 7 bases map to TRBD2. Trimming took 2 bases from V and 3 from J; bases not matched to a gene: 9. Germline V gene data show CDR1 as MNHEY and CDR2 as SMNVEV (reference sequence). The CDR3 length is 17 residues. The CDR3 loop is CASSLGGVAGDTGELFF. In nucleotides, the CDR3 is TGTGCCAGCAGTTTAGGGGGAGTAGCGGGCGACACCGGGGAGCTGTTTTTT.

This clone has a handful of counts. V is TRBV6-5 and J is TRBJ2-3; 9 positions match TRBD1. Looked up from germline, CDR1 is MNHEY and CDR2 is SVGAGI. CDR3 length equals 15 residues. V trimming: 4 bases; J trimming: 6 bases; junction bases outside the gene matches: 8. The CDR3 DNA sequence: TGTGCCAGCAGTTTGGGGACAGGGAAAGGGGATACGCAGTATTTT. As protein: CASSLGTGKGDTQYF.

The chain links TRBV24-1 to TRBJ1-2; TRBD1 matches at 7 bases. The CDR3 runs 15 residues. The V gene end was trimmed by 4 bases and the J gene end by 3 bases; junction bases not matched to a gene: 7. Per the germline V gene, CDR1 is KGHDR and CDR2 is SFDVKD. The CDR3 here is CATSEDRQGDYGYTF. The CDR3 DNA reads TGTGCCACCAGTGAGGACAGGCAAGGGGACTATGGCTACACCTTC.

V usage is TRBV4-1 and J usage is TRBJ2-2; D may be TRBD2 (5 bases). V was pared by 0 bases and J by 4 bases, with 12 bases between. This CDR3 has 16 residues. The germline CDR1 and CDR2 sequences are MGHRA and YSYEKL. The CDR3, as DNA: TGCGCCAGCAGCCAAGAGGACTCCCGGGGCACCGGGGAGCTGTTTTTT. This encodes CASSQEDSRGTGELFF.

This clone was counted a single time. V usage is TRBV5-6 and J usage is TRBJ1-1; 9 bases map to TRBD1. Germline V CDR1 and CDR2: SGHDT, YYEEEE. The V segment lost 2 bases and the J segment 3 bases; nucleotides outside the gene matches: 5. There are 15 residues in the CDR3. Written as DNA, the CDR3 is TGTGCCAGCAGCTTCCGGACAGGGGAGGACACTGAAGCTTTCTTT. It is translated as CASSFRTGEDTEAFF.

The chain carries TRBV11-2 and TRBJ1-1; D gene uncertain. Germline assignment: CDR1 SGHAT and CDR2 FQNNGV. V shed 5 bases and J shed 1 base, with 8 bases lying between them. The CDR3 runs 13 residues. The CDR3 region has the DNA TGTGCCAGCAGCCAACATCAGAACACTGAAGCTTTCTTT. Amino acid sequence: CASSQHQNTEAFF.

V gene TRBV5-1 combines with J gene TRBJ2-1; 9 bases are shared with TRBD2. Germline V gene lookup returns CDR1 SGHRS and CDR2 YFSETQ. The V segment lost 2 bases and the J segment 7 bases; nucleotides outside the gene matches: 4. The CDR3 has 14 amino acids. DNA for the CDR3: TGCGCCAGCAGCTTAAAGCGGGAGGTAAATGAGCAGTTCTTC. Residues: CASSLKREVNEQFF.

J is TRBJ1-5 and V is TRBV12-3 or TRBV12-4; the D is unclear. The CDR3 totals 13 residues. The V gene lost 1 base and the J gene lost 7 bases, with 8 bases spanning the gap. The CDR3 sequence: CASSLGSYQPQHF. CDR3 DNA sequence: TGTGCCAGCAGTTTAGGTAGCTACCAGCCCCAGCATTTT.

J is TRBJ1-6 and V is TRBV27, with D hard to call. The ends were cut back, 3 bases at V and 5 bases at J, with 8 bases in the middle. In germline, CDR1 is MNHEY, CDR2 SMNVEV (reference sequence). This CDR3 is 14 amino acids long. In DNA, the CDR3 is TGTGCCAGCAGTTTCCTCGCAGATAATTCACCCCTCCACTTT. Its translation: CASSFLADNSPLHF.

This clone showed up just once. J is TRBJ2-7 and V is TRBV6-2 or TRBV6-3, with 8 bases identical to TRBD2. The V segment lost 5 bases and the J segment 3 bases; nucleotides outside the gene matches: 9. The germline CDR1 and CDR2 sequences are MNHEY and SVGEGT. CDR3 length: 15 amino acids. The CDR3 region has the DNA TGTGCCAGCAGTCCGGGACTAGGAAAAGTCTACGAGCAGTACTTC. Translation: CASSPGLGKVYEQYF.